What follows are 19 T cell receptor beta chains derived from one specimen sequenced in a study of technical replicates of blood from several donors. Sequencing was performed with immunoSEQ multiplex PCR; in TCRdb, only in-frame clones are kept and a portion is missing. The sample contains 55,000 to 75,000 clones, 92% of which appear only once. Sample: PBMCs. The receptor source for this set is a human donor in good health. Some clones in this sample may be carry-over from other donors' samples.

This sequence joins TRBV4-2 and TRBJ1-5, with a weak D call TRBD1 (6 bases). The V end lost 5 bases, the J end lost 0 bases, and 17 bases lay between the germline ends. Looked up from germline, CDR1 is LGHNA and CDR2 is YNFKEQ. The CDR3 spans 17 residues. CDR3 residues: CASSSGLGGYSNQPQHF. In DNA, the CDR3 is TGTGCCAGCAGCTCCGGACTAGGGGGGTATAGCAATCAGCCCCAGCATTTT.

This clone has only one observation. The chain employs TRBV5-1 and TRBJ2-1; D remains unclear. The CDR3 covers 16 residues. Trimming pared 4 bases from V and 9 bases from J, leaving 23 bases between. CDR1 SGHRS and CDR2 YFSETQ come from the germline V gene. CDR3: CASSPNYPSTFSEQFF. CDR3 coding DNA: TGCGCCAGCAGCCCAAACTACCCTTCGACGTTCTCTGAGCAGTTCTTC.

The chain has TRBV18 and TRBJ1-1; D is uncertain. V was clipped by 3 bases and J by 0 bases, with 20 bases between them. The germline CDR1 and CDR2 sequences are KGHSH and LQKENI. The CDR3 contains 18 residues. CDR3 DNA: TGTGCCAGCTCACCGTCTGAGGGTGGCCCCTATATGAACACTGAAGCTTTCTTT. It is translated as CASSPSEGGPYMNTEAFF.

This clone appeared once. The chain employs TRBV7-9 and TRBJ2-7; 11 nucleotides line up with TRBD2. The CDR3 spans 17 residues. Germline V gives CDR1 SEHNR, CDR2 FQNEAQ (reference sequence). V lost 5 bases to trimming and J lost 0 bases; unmatched junction nucleotides: 9. The CDR3 loop reads CASSPTLAGGSSYEQYF. The CDR3, as DNA: TGTGCCAGCAGCCCAACCTTAGCGGGAGGGAGCTCCTACGAGCAGTACTTC.

This sequence joins TRBV27 and TRBJ2-7; 7 bases are a match to TRBD1. The length of the CDR3 is 16 residues. Unmatched junction bases numbered 16, after V lost 5 bases and J lost 6 bases. Germline-derived CDR1 and CDR2 are MNHEY and SMNVEV (reference sequence). The CDR3 coding sequence is TGTGCCAGCAGTACCCGACAGGGACAAGGGGTCTCCGAGCAGTACTTC. This gives the protein CASSTRQGQGVSEQYF.

The CDR3 loop reads CASSLETTTDTQYF. The CDR3 coding sequence is TGTGCCAGCAGCTTGGAGACCACCACAGATACGCAGTATTTT. The chain couples TRBV7-6 to TRBJ2-3, with D hard to call. Germline loops: CDR1 SGHVS, CDR2 FNYEAQ. The CDR3 extends over 14 amino acids. The V end lost 3 bases, the J end lost 2 bases, and 9 bases lay between the germline ends. Looking up the rest from reference TRBV7-6 and TRBJ2-3 gives the full variable domain: GAGVSQSPRYKVTKRGQDVALRCDPISGHVSLYWYRQALGQGPEFLTYFNYEAQQDKSGLPNDRFSAERPEGSISTLTIQRTEQRDSAMYRCASSLETTTDTQYFGPGTRLTVL.

V gene TRBV5-4 combines with J gene TRBJ1-1; D remains ambiguous. The CDR3 loop spans 13 amino acids. The V and J ends lost 2 bases and 2 bases respectively, with 7 bases between them. CDR1 and CDR2 (germline): SGHNT, YYREEE (reference sequence). This chain's CDR3 is CASSLRTNTEAFF. The CDR3, as DNA: TGTGCCAGCAGCTTAAGAACAAACACTGAAGCTTTCTTT.

The V and J genes are TRBV5-4 and TRBJ2-1; 8 nucleotides line up with TRBD1. This CDR3 region has 15 residues. Per germline, CDR1 SGHNT and CDR2 YYREEE (reference sequence). Trimming removed 0 bases from V and 5 bases from J; junction bases left unmatched: 4. The CDR3 bases are TGTGCCAGCAGCTTGGTGACAGGGGTTCACAATGAGCAGTTCTTC. Translated, it gives CASSLVTGVHNEQFF. Looking up the rest from reference TRBV5-4 and TRBJ2-1 gives the full variable domain: ETGVTQSPTHLIKTRGQQVTLRCSSQSGHNTVSWYQQALGQGPQFIFQYYREEENGRGNFPPRFSGLQFPNYSSELNVNALELDDSALYLCASSLVTGVHNEQFFGPGTRLTVL.

The gene calls are TRBV7-9 and TRBJ2-1; D possibly corresponds to TRBD1 (5 bases). The CDR3 extends over 15 amino acids. V lost 7 bases to trimming and J lost 2 bases, with 15 bases between them. Germline CDR1 SEHNR, CDR2 FQNEAQ (reference sequence). The CDR3 DNA sequence: TGTGCCAGCACTCCTCGACAGACCACCTACAATGAGCAGTTCTTC. This sequence encodes CASTPRQTTYNEQFF.

The chain carries TRBV5-1 and TRBJ2-1; 7 positions match TRBD1. Germline-derived CDR1 and CDR2 are SGHRS and YFSETQ. CDR3 length equals 16 residues. V dropped 3 bases and J dropped 0; count of bases not matched to a gene: 6. The CDR3 nucleotides read TGCGCCAGCAGCTCAGCGACAGGGAGCTCCTACAATGAGCAGTTCTTC. Encoded protein: CASSSATGSSYNEQFF.

V is TRBV28 and J is TRBJ1-2; possible D gene TRBD1, 6 bases. Per germline, CDR1 MDHEN and CDR2 SYDVKM. There are 14 residues in the CDR3. V was pared by 3 bases and J by 4 bases, with 12 bases between. CDR3 amino acids: CASSFLGAGYGYTF. The CDR3 DNA is TGTGCCAGCAGTTTTTTGGGGGCCGGCTATGGCTACACCTTC.

V gene TRBV11-1 combines with J gene TRBJ2-1; tentatively, D is TRBD2 (5 bases). Germline CDR1 reads SGHAT; CDR2 reads FQDESV (reference sequence). Trimming left V 5 bases short and J 7 bases short, with 9 bases between. CDR3 length equals 12 residues. CDR3 nucleotides: TGTGCCAGCAGCCCCTCGGGGAATGAGCAGTTCTTC. It encodes CASSPSGNEQFF.

The rearrangement uses TRBV7-9 and TRBJ1-1, with TRBD1 identical over 9 bases. This CDR3 region has 15 residues. The J segment lost 1 base and the V segment lost 5 bases, leaving 5 bases of the junction unmatched. The germline CDR1 and CDR2 sequences are SEHNR and FQNEAQ (reference sequence). CDR3 nucleotide sequence: TGTGCCAGCAGCAGAGGGACAGGGAAGAACACTGAAGCTTTCTTT. Amino acids: CASSRGTGKNTEAFF.

The CDR3 DNA reads as TGTGCCTGGAAACAGGCCCGCTCTGGAAACACCATATATTTT. This encodes CAWKQARSGNTIYF. The chain recombines TRBV30 with TRBJ1-3, with D perhaps matching TRBD1 (5 bases). The CDR3 has 14 residues. Germline CDR1 GTSNPN, CDR2 SVGIG (reference sequence). V was shortened by 4 bases and J by 0 bases, with 10 bases between the two germline ends.

This clone was seen a handful of times. The CDR3 is CASRPGQGVSPLHF. The CDR3 DNA reads as TGTGCCAGCAGGCCGGGACAGGGGGTTTCACCCCTCCACTTT. The gene calls are TRBV6-5 and TRBJ1-6, with 11 bases lining up with TRBD1. This CDR3 region has 14 residues. Unmatched junction bases numbered 4, after V lost 6 bases and J lost 9 bases. CDR1 and CDR2 from the germline V gene are MNHEY and SVGAGI.

The CDR3 reads CASSLMTSGVRGGTQYF. For the CDR3, the DNA is TGTGCCAGCAGCTTGATGACTAGCGGGGTGCGTGGTGGGACCCAGTACTTC. This rearrangement joins TRBV13 to TRBJ2-5, with 11 bases matching TRBD2. The V and J ends lost 3 bases and 7 bases, in that order; junction bases with no gene match: 13. The CDR3 contains 17 residues. The germline V gene encodes CDR1 PRHDT and CDR2 FYEKMQ (reference sequence).

The chain recombines TRBV7-2 with TRBJ2-3, with D possibly matching TRBD1 (5 bases). V was trimmed by 5 bases and J by 2 bases, leaving 20 bases between them. Looked up from germline, CDR1 is SGHTA and CDR2 is FQGNSA. The CDR3 consists of 17 residues. CDR3 DNA sequence: TGTGCCAGCAGCCTAGTTGGGGCCCTAGTACTCACAGATACGCAGTATTTT. It specifies CASSLVGALVLTDTQYF.

The V gene is TRBV7-2, the J gene TRBJ2-7; 10 bases are shared with TRBD2. Unmatched junction bases numbered 8, after V lost 8 bases and J lost 4 bases. Germline CDR1 is SGHTA and CDR2 is FQGNSA. This CDR3 has 14 residues. The CDR3 sequence is CASQSGRGRYEQYF. CDR3 nucleotide sequence: TGTGCCAGCCAAAGCGGGAGGGGAAGGTACGAGCAGTACTTC.

V gene TRBV5-1 combines with J gene TRBJ2-1; TRBD1 is a possible D gene (6 bases). V was trimmed by 0 bases and J by 0 bases, leaving 10 bases between them. The length of the CDR3 is 16 residues. Germline V gives CDR1 SGHRS, CDR2 YFSETQ. CDR3 sequence: CASSLEGHSSYNEQFF. CDR3 bases: TGCGCCAGCAGCTTGGAGGGACACAGCTCCTACAATGAGCAGTTCTTC.